This TCR beta chain appears in the sequencing data of a study of T cells in Graves' hyperthyroidism and ophthalmopathy. Study-wide findings and caveats: Before onset, by a median of around six months, the model predicted ophthalmopathy.

TCR beta CDR3 region amplification was performed from RNA transcripts. Carried out on the TCR CDR3, a first-round RT-PCR used the HTBI primer set. TCRdb re-derived calls from the multiplex PCR reads in MiXCR, one entry per CDR3 protein. In the table there are over 200,000 distinct CDR3 sequences, about a sixth of which are singletons. Germline assignment: CDR1 SGHRS and CDR2 YFSETQ. CDR3 length: 13 residues. The V end was cut by 4 bases, the J end by 6 bases, with 11 bases between. This clonotype showed up many times. Antigen specificity is unknown. The receptor was isolated from a man aged 35 to 55 with Graves' hyperthyroidism. Material: blood. The chain recombines TRBV5-1 with TRBJ1-3; D gene unclear. The CDR3 sequence is CASSPDRLNTIYF. CDR3 DNA sequence: TGCGCCAGCAGCCCAGACCGCTTAAACACCATATATTTT.